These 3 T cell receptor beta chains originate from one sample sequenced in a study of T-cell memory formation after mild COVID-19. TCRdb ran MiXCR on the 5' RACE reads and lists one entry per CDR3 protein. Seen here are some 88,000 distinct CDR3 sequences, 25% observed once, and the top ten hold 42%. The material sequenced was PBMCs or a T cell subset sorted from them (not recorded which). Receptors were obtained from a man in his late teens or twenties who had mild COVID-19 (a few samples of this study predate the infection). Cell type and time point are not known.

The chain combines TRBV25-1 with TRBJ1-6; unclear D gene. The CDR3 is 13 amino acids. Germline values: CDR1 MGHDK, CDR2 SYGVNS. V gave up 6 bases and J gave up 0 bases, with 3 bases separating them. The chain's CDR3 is CASRGSYNSPLHF. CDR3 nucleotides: TGTGCCAGCAGGGGCTCCTATAATTCACCCCTCCACTTT.

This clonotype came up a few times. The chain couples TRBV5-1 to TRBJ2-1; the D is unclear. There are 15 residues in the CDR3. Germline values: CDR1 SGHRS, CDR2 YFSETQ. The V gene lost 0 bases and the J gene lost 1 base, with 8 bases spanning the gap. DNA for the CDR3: TGCGCCAGCAGCTTGGTATCGTATTCCTACAATGAGCAGTTCTTC. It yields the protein CASSLVSYSYNEQFF.

CDR3 sequence reads: CASSLWGSSTGSGYTF. The DNA for the CDR3 is TGTGCCAGCAGCCTTTGGGGCTCCTCGACAGGCTCAGGCTACACCTTC. This sequence joins TRBV5-4 and TRBJ1-2; perhaps TRBD1 as D (6 bases). Trimming pared 4 bases from V and 8 bases from J, leaving 24 bases between. Germline CDR1 SGHNT, CDR2 YYREEE (reference sequence). The length of the CDR3 is 16 residues.